This T cell receptor (beta chain) derives from a study of technical replicates of blood from a handful of donors (dated by TCRdb to 2015 to 2018). The library was built by means of the immunoSEQ multiplex PCR assay. TCRdb took over this immuneACCESS table, retaining in-frame rearrangements with V and J assigned. Such tables are incomplete; in checked studies, under half of the missing clones stem from an unresolved V gene, and the remainder is unexplained. The sample includes 100,000 or so clones, with nearly 97% observed a single time. The top ten hold 0.2% to 0.25% of the sample. About this clone: Its binding antigen is unknown. No base-level quality is on record; no much larger clone is a single base apart.

Including the terminal cysteine and phenylalanine, the CDR3 comprises 13 residues. Of the read, only the CDR3 DNA is kept; its 39 bases are in frame from base 1. V is shortened by 9 bases, J by 0 bases, and the region joining them spans 8 bases. Sequences MNHNY (CDR1) and SVGAGI (CDR2) are obtained from the germline V gene (reference sequence). Sequenced sample: T cells isolated from PBMCs. The receptor was derived from a human donor in good health. The sequence joins TRBV6-6 to TRBJ2-2; the D gene is perhaps TRBD2, on 5 matching bases. The DNA sequence follows: TGTGCCAGTTCAGCGGCGAACACCGGGGAGCTGTTTTTT. It encodes CASSAANTGELFF.